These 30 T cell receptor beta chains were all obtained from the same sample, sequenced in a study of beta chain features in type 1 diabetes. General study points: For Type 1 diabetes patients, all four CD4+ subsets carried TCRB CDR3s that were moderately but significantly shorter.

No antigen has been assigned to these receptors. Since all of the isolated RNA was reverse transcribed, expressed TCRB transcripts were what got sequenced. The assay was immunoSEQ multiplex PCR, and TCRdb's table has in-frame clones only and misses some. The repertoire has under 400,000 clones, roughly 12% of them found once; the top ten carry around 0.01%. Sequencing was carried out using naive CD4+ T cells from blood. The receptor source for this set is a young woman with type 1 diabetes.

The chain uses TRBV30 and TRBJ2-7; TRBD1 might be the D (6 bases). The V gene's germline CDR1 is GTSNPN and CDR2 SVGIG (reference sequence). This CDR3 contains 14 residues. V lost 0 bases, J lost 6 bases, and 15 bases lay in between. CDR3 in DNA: TGTGCCTGGAGTGTATCGGGGACACAGTCCGAGCAGTACTTC. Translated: CAWSVSGTQSEQYF.

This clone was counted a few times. The DNA of the CDR3 is TGTGCCAGCAGGCGCTCGGGGGGCCGCGAGCAGTACTTC. Translating it yields CASRRSGGREQYF. The chain links TRBV7-2 to TRBJ2-7; D may be TRBD2 (7 bases). The CDR3 extends over 13 amino acids. Trimming shortened V by 6 bases and J by 6 bases, and 15 bases separated the two germline ends. Per germline, CDR1 SGHTA and CDR2 FQGNSA.

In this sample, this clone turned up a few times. Here the CDR3 reads CASSLGRGGEQPQHF. CDR3 bases: TGTGCCAGCAGCTTAGGTCGAGGGGGTGAGCAGCCCCAGCATTTT. The chain joins TRBV7-9 to TRBJ1-5, with D possibly being TRBD1 (6 bases). Deletions cut 1 base from V and 7 bases from J, with 14 bases between. Germline-derived CDR1 and CDR2 are SEHNR and FQNEAQ (reference sequence). There are 15 residues in the CDR3. The full variable domain, rest sourced from reference TRBV7-9 and TRBJ1-5, is DTGVSQNPRHKITKRGQNVTFRCDPISEHNRLYWYRQTLGQGPEFLTYFQNEAQLEKSRLLSDRFSAERPKGSFSTLEIQRTEQGDSAMYLCASSLGRGGEQPQHFGDGTRLSIL.

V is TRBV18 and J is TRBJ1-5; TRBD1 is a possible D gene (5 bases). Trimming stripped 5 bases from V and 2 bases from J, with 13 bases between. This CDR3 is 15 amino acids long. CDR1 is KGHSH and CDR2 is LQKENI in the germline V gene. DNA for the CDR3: TGTGCCAGCTCAGGGACTGGGGGTGGCAATCAGCCCCAGCATTTT. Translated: CASSGTGGGNQPQHF.

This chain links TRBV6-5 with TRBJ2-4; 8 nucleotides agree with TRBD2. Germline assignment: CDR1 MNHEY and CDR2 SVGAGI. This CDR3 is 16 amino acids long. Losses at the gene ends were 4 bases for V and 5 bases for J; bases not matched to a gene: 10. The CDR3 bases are TGTGCCAGCAGTTCTGGCCCCGCGGGGGGACAAAACATTCAGTACTTC. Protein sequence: CASSSGPAGGQNIQYF.

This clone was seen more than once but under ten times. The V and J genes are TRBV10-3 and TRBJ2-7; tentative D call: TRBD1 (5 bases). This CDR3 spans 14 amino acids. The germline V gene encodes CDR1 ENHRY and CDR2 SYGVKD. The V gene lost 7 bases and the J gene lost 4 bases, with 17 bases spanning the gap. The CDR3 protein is CAITQGPFEYEQYF. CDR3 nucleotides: TGTGCCATCACCCAGGGCCCGTTTGAGTACGAGCAGTACTTC.

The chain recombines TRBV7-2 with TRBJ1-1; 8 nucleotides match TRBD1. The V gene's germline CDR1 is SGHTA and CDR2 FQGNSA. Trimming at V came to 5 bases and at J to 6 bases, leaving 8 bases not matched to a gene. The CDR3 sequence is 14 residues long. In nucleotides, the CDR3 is TGTGCCAGCAGCCAAAGACAGGGGTCGTCTGAAGCTTTCTTT. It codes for CASSQRQGSSEAFF.

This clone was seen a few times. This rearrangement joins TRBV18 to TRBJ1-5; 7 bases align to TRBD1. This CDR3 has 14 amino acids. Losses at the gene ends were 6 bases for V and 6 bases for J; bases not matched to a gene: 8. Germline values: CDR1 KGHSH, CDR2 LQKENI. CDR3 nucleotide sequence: TGTGCCAGCTCTCTCGACAGGGAAGGTCAGCCCCAGCATTTT. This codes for CASSLDREGQPQHF.

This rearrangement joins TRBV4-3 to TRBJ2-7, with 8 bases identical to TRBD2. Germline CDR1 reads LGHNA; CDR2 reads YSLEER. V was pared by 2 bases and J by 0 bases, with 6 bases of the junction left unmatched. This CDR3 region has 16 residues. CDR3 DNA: TGCGCCAGCAGCCAAAACCCGGGGGGGGCCTCCTACGAGCAGTACTTC. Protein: CASSQNPGGASYEQYF.

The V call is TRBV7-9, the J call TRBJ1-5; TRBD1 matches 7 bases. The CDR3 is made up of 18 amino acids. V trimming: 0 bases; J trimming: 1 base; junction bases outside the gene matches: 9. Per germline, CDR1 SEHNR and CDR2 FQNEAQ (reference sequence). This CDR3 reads CASSLAFAGGSSNQPQHF. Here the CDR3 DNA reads TGTGCCAGCAGCTTAGCGTTTGCAGGGGGGTCGAGCAATCAGCCCCAGCATTTT. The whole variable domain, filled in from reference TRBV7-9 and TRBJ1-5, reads DTGVSQNPRHKITKRGQNVTFRCDPISEHNRLYWYRQTLGQGPEFLTYFQNEAQLEKSRLLSDRFSAERPKGSFSTLEIQRTEQGDSAMYLCASSLAFAGGSSNQPQHFGDGTRLSIL.

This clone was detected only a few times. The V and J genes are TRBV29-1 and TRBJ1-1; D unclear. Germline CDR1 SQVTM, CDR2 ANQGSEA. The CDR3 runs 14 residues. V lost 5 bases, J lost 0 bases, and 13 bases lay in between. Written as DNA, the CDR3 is TGCAGCGTTCTGGCAGCTAGTTTGAACACTGAAGCTTTCTTT. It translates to CSVLAASLNTEAFF.

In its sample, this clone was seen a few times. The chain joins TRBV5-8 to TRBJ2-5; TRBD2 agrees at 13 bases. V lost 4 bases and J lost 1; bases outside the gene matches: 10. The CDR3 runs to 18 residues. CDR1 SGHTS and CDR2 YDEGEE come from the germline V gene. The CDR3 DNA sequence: TGTGCCAGCAGCCGGGGACTAGCGGGGACAAATATCCAAGAGACCCAGTACTTC. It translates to CASSRGLAGTNIQETQYF.

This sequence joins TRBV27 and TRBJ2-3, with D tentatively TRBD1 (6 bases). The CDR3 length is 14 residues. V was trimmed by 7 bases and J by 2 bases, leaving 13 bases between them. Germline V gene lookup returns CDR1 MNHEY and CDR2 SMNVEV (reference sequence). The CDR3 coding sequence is TGTGCCAGCACTGGCAGGGGCTCCACAGATACGCAGTATTTT. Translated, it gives CASTGRGSTDTQYF.

CDR3 bases: TGTGCCAGCAGCCCCCGCAGATCCTACAATGAGCAGTTCTTC. Protein product: CASSPRRSYNEQFF. V usage is TRBV7-2 and J usage is TRBJ2-1; D not resolved. V was cut by 5 bases and J by 1 base, with 9 bases left in between. Germline V gene data show CDR1 as SGHTA and CDR2 as FQGNSA. This CDR3 has 14 amino acids.

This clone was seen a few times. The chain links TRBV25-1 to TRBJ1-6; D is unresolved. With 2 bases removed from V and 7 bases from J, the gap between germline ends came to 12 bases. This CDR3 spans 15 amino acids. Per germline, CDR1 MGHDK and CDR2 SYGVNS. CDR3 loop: CASSEGQARNSPLHF. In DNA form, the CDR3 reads TGTGCCAGCAGTGAAGGGCAGGCCAGGAATTCACCCCTCCACTTT.

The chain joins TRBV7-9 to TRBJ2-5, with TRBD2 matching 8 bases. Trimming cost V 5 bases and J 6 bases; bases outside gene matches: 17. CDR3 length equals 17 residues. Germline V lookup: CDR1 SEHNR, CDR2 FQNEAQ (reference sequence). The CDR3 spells CASSLTLAGTGPQTQYF. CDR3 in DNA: TGTGCCAGCAGCCTGACCCTAGCGGGTACCGGGCCCCAGACCCAGTACTTC. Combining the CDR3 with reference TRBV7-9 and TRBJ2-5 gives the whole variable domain DTGVSQNPRHKITKRGQNVTFRCDPISEHNRLYWYRQTLGQGPEFLTYFQNEAQLEKSRLLSDRFSAERPKGSFSTLEIQRTEQGDSAMYLCASSLTLAGTGPQTQYFGPGTRLLVL.

CDR3 loop: CASSMGLAGGSIQETQYF. The CDR3 bases are TGTGCCAGTAGTATGGGACTAGCGGGGGGGTCAATCCAAGAGACCCAGTACTTC. The chain is built from TRBV19 and TRBJ2-5, with TRBD2 matching over 16 bases. Germline V CDR1 and CDR2: LNHDA, SQIVND (reference sequence). V dropped 3 bases and J dropped 1; count of bases not matched to a gene: 5. The CDR3 contains 18 residues.

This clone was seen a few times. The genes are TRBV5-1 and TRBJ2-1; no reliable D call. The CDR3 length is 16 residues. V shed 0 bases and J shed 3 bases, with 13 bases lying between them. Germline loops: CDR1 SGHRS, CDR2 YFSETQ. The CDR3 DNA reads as TGCGCCAGCAGCTTGGGTTCTATTAGCCTCTACAATGAGCAGTTCTTC. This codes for CASSLGSISLYNEQFF. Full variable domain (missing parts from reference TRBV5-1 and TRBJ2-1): KAGVTQTPRYLIKTRGQQVTLSCSPISGHRSVSWYQQTPGQGLQFLFEYFSETQRNKGNFPGRFSGRQFSNSRSEMNVSTLELGDSALYLCASSLGSISLYNEQFFGPGTRLTVL.

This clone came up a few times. CDR3 bases: TGTGCCAGCAGTGAATCGGGGTCGCACCAGCCCCAGCATTTT. Protein: CASSESGSHQPQHF. The V gene is TRBV25-1, the J gene TRBJ1-5; D gene unclear. The V gene's germline CDR1 is MGHDK and CDR2 SYGVNS. V lost 1 base and J lost 7, with 11 bases in between. The CDR3 spans 14 residues.

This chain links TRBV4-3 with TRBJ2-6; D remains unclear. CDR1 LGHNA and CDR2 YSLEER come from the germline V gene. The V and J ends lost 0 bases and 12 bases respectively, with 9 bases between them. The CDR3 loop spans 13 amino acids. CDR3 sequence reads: CASSQDLRSVLTF. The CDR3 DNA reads TGCGCCAGCAGCCAAGATCTTAGGAGCGTCCTGACTTTC.

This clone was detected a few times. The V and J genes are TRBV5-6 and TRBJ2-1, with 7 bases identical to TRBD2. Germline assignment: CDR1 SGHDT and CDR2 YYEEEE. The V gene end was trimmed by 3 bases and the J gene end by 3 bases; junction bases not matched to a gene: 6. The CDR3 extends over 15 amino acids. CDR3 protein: CASSYNERDYNEQFF. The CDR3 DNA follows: TGTGCCAGCAGCTATAACGAGCGGGACTACAATGAGCAGTTCTTC.

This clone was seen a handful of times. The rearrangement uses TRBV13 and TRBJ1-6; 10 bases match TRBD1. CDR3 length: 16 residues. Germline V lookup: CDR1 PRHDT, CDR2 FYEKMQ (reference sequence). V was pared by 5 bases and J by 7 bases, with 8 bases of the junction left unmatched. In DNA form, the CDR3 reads TGTGCCAGCAGCCCCGGACAGGGGGTTGAAAATTCACCCCTCCACTTT. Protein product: CASSPGQGVENSPLHF. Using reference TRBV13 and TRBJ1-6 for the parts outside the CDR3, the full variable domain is AAGVIQSPRHLIKEKRETATLKCYPIPRHDTVYWYQQGPGQDPQFLISFYEKMQSDKGSIPDRFSAQQFSDYHSELNMSSLELGDSALYFCASSPGQGVENSPLHFGNGTRLTVT.

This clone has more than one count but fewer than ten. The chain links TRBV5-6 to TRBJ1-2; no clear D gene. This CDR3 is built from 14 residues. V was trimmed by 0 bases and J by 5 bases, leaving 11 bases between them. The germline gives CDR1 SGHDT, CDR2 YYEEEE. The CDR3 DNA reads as TGTGCCAGCAGCTTGGTCGGCTCGGGATATGGCTACACCTTC. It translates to CASSLVGSGYGYTF. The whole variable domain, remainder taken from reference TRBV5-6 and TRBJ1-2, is DAGVTQSPTHLIKTRGQQVTLRCSPKSGHDTVSWYQQALGQGPQFIFQYYEEEERQRGNFPDRFSGHQFPNYSSELNVNALLLGDSALYLCASSLVGSGYGYTFGSGTRLTVV.

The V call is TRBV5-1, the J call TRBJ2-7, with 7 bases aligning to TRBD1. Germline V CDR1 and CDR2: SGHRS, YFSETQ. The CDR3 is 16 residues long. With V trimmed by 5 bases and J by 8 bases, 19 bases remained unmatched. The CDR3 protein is CASRSSPATGSLQQYF. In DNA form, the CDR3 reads TGCGCCAGCAGGAGTTCCCCAGCGACAGGGTCCCTCCAGCAGTACTTC.

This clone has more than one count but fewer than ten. The CDR3 sequence: CASSLKKTSGSGNHEQYF. The CDR3, as DNA: TGTGCCAGCAGCTTGAAGAAGACTAGCGGGAGTGGAAACCACGAGCAGTACTTC. The J gene is TRBJ2-7, the V gene TRBV5-4; TRBD2 aligns across 12 bases. The CDR3 contains 18 residues. The germline gives CDR1 SGHNT, CDR2 YYREEE (reference sequence). V was pared by 1 base and J by 5 bases, with 13 bases of the junction left unmatched.

The CDR3 DNA is TGTGCCAGCAGCTCAGGGGGCGGCTATGGCTACACCTTC. Residues: CASSSGGGYGYTF. The chain carries TRBV7-8 and TRBJ1-2; 8 positions agree with TRBD1. The V gene end was trimmed by 4 bases and the J gene end by 4 bases; junction bases not matched to a gene: 2. CDR3 length: 13 residues. Germline CDR1 and CDR2: SGHVS and FQNEAQ.

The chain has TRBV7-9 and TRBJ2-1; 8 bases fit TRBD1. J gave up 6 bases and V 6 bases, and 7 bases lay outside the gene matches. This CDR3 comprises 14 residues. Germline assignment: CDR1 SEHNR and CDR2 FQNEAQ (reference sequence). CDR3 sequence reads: CASRSDGQGNEQFF. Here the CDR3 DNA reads TGTGCCAGCAGATCAGACGGACAGGGCAATGAGCAGTTCTTC.

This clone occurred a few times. This CDR3 is CASSGTSAKGYF. The DNA of the CDR3 is TGTGCCAGCAGCGGAACTAGCGCGAAGGGGTACTTC. The chain links TRBV21-1 to TRBJ2-7; the table's TRBD2 call for D was not verified on the DNA. TRBV21-1 is listed as a pseudogene. CDR3 size: 12 residues.

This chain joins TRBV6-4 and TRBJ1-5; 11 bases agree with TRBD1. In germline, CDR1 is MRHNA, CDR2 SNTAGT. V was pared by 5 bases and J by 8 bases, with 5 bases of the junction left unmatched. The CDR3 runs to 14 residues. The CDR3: CASSRTGGLEPQHF. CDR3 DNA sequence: TGTGCCAGCAGTCGGACAGGGGGCTTAGAGCCCCAGCATTTT.

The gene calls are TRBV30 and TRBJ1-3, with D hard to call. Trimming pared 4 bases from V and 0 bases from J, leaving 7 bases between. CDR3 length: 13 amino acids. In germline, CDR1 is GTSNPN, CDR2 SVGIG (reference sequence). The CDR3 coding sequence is TGTGCCTGGAATGTTATCTCTGGAAACACCATATATTTT. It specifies CAWNVISGNTIYF.